Below, 3 T cell receptor beta chains from the same sample are listed, as sequenced in a study of T-cell reconstitution after alpha-beta-depleted transplantation in children. TCRbeta library preparation incorporated unique molecular identifiers. MiXCR, run by TCRdb on the PCR reads, gives a single entry per CDR3 protein. Here the sample spans some 240,000 distinct CDR3 sequences, 9.7% being singletons. Sequencing was performed on PBMCs from the stem cell graft donor, taken from the stem cell graft. The receptors were sampled from a human donor who donated a stem cell graft to a child with SCID.

This clonotype has ten or more counts. The gene calls are TRBV6-2 or TRBV6-3 and TRBJ1-5; 9 bases agree with TRBD1. CDR3 length: 18 amino acids. J lost 0 bases, V lost 2 bases, and 8 bases had no gene match. Germline V gene data show CDR1 as MNHEY and CDR2 as SVGEGT. The CDR3 sequence is CASSYRTGQGYSNQPQHF. CDR3 nucleotides: TGTGCCAGCAGTTACCGGACGGGACAGGGTTATAGCAATCAGCCCCAGCATTTT.

This clonotype has just a few counts. A single base separates this from a much larger clone, so it may be a read error. The genes are TRBV3-1 and TRBJ1-2; D not certain. The V gene's germline CDR1 is LGHDT and CDR2 YNNKEL (reference sequence). The CDR3 length is 15 residues. The chain's CDR3 is CASCQGGRTNYGYTF. The CDR3 bases are TGTGCCAGCTGCCAAGGCGGGCGGACTAACTATGGCTACACCTTC.

This clonotype was observed at least ten times. The chain uses TRBV7-9 and TRBJ1-2; D ambiguous. CDR3 length: 14 amino acids. CDR1 is SEHNR and CDR2 is FQNEAQ in the germline V gene (reference sequence). The CDR3 reads CALSEGEANYGYTF. CDR3 DNA: TGTGCGTTATCAGAGGGAGAAGCTAACTATGGCTACACCTTC. Full variable domain (remainder filled in from reference TRBV7-9 and TRBJ1-2): DTGVSQNPRHKITKRGQNVTFRCDPISEHNRLYWYRQTLGQGPEFLTYFQNEAQLEKSRLLSDRFSAERPKGSFSTLEIQRTEQGDSAMYLCALSEGEANYGYTFGSGTRLTVV.